This TCR beta chain was observed in a study of cytomegalovirus exposure and HLA in healthy donors. Study conclusions and caveats: The study listed 150 to 200 cytomegalovirus-associated TCR beta chains. The CMV antigen specificity of a few CMV-associated chains was confirmed through in vitro analysis. According to a subsequent analysis, TCR clusters from the first cohort were inclined to appear together in the 120 validation repertoires.

The repertoire was sequenced with immunoSEQ multiplex PCR; TCRdb's copy has only in-frame clones and lacks some. The sample contains more than 95,000 clones, around 94% of which appear only once. As to this clone: Its antigen is not identified.

The CDR3 has 16 residues. V gave up 5 bases and J gave up 7 bases; unmatched junction bases: 14. Germline assignment: CDR1 SGHAT and CDR2 FQNNGV. The sequence derives from a young woman in good health and CMV-seronegative. Sequencing was carried out using PBMCs. The V gene is TRBV11-2, the J gene TRBJ2-1; 7 bases align to TRBD2. CDR3 sequence reads: CASSDDRDYRGNEQFF. CDR3 coding DNA: TGTGCCAGCAGCGACGACCGGGACTACCGAGGAAATGAGCAGTTCTTC.